This T cell receptor (beta chain) was sequenced during a study of blood T cell repertoires in COVID-19. As originally analysed: For nucleated cells, counts were estimated from reference gene primer amplification. Clones were read by immunoSEQ multiplex PCR, and TCRdb kept only the in-frame ones, dropping some. V, J and clone size reflect that table, while D and trimming were determined from the DNA. The data show around 290,000 clones, with more than 70% seen just once and about 7.8% held by the top ten. Turning to this clone: Other DNA sequences in the sample encode the same CDR3.

The sample taken for sequencing was peripheral blood. This receptor was obtained from a woman between 50 and 59 years old who had recovered from COVID-19.

The chain's CDR3 is CASSLAGNAEAFF. In DNA, the CDR3 is TGTGCCAGCAGCTTGGCGGGAAACGCTGAAGCTTTCTTT. This sequence joins TRBV5-4 and TRBJ1-1; D is uncertain. Germline CDR1 SGHNT, CDR2 YYREEE (reference sequence). The length of the CDR3 is 13 residues. Trimming took 0 bases from V and 6 from J, leaving 9 bases between them.